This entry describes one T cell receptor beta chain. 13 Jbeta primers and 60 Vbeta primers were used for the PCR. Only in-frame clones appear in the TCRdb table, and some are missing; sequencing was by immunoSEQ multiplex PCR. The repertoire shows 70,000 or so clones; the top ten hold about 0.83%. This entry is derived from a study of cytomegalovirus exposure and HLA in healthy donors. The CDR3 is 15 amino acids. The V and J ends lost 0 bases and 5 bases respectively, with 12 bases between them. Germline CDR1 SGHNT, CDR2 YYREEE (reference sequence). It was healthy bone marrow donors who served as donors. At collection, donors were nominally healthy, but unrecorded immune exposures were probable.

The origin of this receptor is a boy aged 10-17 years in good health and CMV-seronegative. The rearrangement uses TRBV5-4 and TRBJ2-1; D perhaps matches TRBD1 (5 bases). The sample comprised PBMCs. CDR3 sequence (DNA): TGTGCCAGCAGCTTGGATCAGGGCTTCAACAATGAGCAGTTCTTC. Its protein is CASSLDQGFNNEQFF.